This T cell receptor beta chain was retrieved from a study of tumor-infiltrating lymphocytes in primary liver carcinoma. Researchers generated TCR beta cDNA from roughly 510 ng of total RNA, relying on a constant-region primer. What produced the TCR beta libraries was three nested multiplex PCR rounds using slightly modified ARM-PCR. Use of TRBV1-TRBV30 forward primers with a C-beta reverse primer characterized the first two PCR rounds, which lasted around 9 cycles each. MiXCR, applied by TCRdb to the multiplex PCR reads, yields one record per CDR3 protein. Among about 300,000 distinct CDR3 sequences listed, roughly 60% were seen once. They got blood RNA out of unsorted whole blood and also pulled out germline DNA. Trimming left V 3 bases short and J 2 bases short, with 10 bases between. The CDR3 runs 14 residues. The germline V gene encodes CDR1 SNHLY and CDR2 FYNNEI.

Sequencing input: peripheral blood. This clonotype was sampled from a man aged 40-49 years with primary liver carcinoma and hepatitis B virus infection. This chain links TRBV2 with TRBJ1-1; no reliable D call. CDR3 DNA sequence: TGTGCCAGCAGTGAGTTCCGAGGAAACACTGAAGCTTTCTTT. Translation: CASSEFRGNTEAFF.